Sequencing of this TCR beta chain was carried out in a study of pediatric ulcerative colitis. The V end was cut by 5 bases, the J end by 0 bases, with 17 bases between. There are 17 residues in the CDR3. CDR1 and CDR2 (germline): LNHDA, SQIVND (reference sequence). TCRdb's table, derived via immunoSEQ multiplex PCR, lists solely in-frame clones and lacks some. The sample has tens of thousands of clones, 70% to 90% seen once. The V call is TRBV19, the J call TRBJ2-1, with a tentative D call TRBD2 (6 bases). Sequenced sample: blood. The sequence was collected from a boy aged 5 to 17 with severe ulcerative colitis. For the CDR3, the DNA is TGTGCCAGTAGTCCCCGACTAGACCCTAGCTCCTACAATGAGCAGTTCTTC. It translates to CASSPRLDPSSYNEQFF. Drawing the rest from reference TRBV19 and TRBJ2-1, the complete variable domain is DGGITQSPKYLFRKEGQNVTLSCEQNLNHDAMYWYRQDPGQGLRLIYYSQIVNDFQKGDIAEGYSVSREKKESFPLTVTSAQKNPTAFYLCASSPRLDPSSYNEQFFGPGTRLTVL.